This TCR beta chain stems from a study of blood T cell repertoires in COVID-19. Libraries were prepared by immunoSEQ multiplex PCR; TCRdb keeps only in-frame clonotypes and omits some of them. The data hold about 360,000 clones, with roughly 86% observed a single time. The J segment lost 3 bases and the V segment lost 6 bases, leaving 6 bases of the junction unmatched. This CDR3 contains 14 residues. Germline V lookup: CDR1 MDHEN, CDR2 SYDVKM. Sequenced material: peripheral blood. The receptor comes from a human donor in a cohort sampled during active COVID-19. The chain combines TRBV28 with TRBJ2-7; 9 bases are shared with TRBD1. The CDR3 region has the DNA TGTGCCAGCAGCCCTCTGACAGGGGGCTACGAGCAGTACTTC. It codes for CASSPLTGGYEQYF.